One sample yielded the 31 T cell receptor beta chains listed below, sequenced in a study of cytomegalovirus exposure and HLA in healthy donors. Clones were sequenced by immunoSEQ multiplex PCR, and TCRdb holds only the in-frame ones, with some missing. The data contain approximately 220,000 clones, 75% to 95% of them singletons. Material: PBMCs. These receptors originate from a woman between 18 and 30 years old in good health and CMV-seronegative.

The rearrangement uses TRBV7-9 and TRBJ2-3, with TRBD2 matching 7 bases. With V trimmed by 8 bases and J by 0 bases, 2 bases remained unmatched. The CDR3 is 13 amino acids. Germline assignment: CDR1 SEHNR and CDR2 FQNEAQ (reference sequence). CDR3: CASLGGSTDTQYF. The DNA of the CDR3 is TGTGCCAGCTTGGGGGGGAGCACAGATACGCAGTATTTT.

The chain joins TRBV19 to TRBJ1-1; D perhaps matches TRBD1 (6 bases). The CDR3 totals 14 residues. Germline V gives CDR1 LNHDA, CDR2 SQIVND (reference sequence). V was clipped by 6 bases and J by 8 bases, with 19 bases between them. The chain's CDR3 is CASSTDRSAREAFF. As DNA, the CDR3 is TGTGCCAGTAGCACCGACAGGTCCGCGAGAGAAGCTTTCTTT.

The chain employs TRBV9 and TRBJ1-1; TRBD1 matches 7 bases. The ends lost 0 bases at V and 10 bases at J; junction bases unmatched: 12. The CDR3 runs 15 residues. The V gene's germline CDR1 is SGDLS and CDR2 YYNGEE. Here the CDR3 reads CASSVEGQAEVGAFF. In nucleotides, the CDR3 is TGTGCCAGCAGCGTAGAAGGACAGGCCGAGGTAGGAGCTTTCTTT.

The chain has TRBV28 and TRBJ1-1, with 8 bases fitting TRBD1. Germline V CDR1 and CDR2: MDHEN, SYDVKM. The CDR3 loop spans 15 amino acids. The V segment lost 2 bases and the J segment 1 base; nucleotides outside the gene matches: 3. The CDR3 region has the DNA TGTGCCAGCAGTTTACTAGGGACAGGGAACACTGAAGCTTTCTTT. Translated: CASSLLGTGNTEAFF.

This chain links TRBV15 with TRBJ2-1, with TRBD1 matching 12 bases. Germline loops: CDR1 LNHNV, CDR2 YYDKDF (reference sequence). CDR3 size: 16 residues. V dropped 0 bases and J dropped 9; count of bases not matched to a gene: 6. This chain's CDR3 is CATSRDWGQGAVEQFF. DNA of the CDR3: TGTGCCACCAGCAGAGATTGGGGACAGGGGGCTGTTGAGCAGTTCTTC.

This clone was recorded once. The J gene is TRBJ2-7, the V gene TRBV7-3; 10 nucleotides agree with TRBD1. V shed 2 bases and J 5 bases; nucleotides not matched to a gene: 9. Per germline, CDR1 SGHTA and CDR2 FQGTGA. The CDR3 is made up of 16 amino acids. CDR3: CASSLGPGQGYHEQYF. The CDR3 DNA is TGTGCCAGCAGCTTAGGGCCGGGACAGGGGTATCACGAGCAGTACTTC.

The chain couples TRBV19 to TRBJ2-1; D gene unclear. Per germline, CDR1 LNHDA and CDR2 SQIVND (reference sequence). The CDR3 contains 14 residues. V was shortened by 7 bases and J by 3 bases, with 13 bases between the two germline ends. CDR3 in DNA: TGTGCCAGTACCTACTATAGCAGCTACAATGAGCAGTTCTTC. It translates to CASTYYSSYNEQFF.

A word on this clone: The junction shows a germline mismatch at one end, possibly a read error. The rearrangement joins TRBV5-6 to TRBJ2-2; tentatively, D is TRBD1 (6 bases). CDR3 length: 13 residues. Germline CDR1 reads SGHDT; CDR2 reads YYEEEE. The DNA for the CDR3 is TGTGCCAGCCACAGGGCGAACAGCGGGGAGCTGTTTTTT. This sequence encodes CASHRANSGELFF.

The chain employs TRBV29-1 and TRBJ1-2; D possibly corresponds to TRBD1 (6 bases). Germline V CDR1 and CDR2: SQVTM, ANQGSEA. Trimming stripped 4 bases from V and 8 bases from J, with 14 bases between. This CDR3 comprises 12 residues. The CDR3 bases are TGCAGCGTTGGTTCAGGGGTCGGAGGCTACACCTTC. Its translation: CSVGSGVGGYTF.

The chain joins TRBV19 to TRBJ2-2; a weak D match, TRBD1 (6 bases). From germline, CDR1 is LNHDA and CDR2 SQIVND (reference sequence). The V end lost 4 bases, the J end lost 3 bases, and 18 bases lay between the germline ends. There are 17 residues in the CDR3. The CDR3 DNA reads as TGTGCCAGTAGTACGCCCCGGCAGGGGAATCACACCGGGGAGCTGTTTTTT. It encodes CASSTPRQGNHTGELFF.

The chain couples TRBV29-1 to TRBJ1-2, with TRBD1 matching 8 bases. The CDR3 loop spans 15 amino acids. The V gene's germline CDR1 is SQVTM and CDR2 ANQGSEA. The J segment lost 5 bases and the V segment lost 5 bases, leaving 13 bases of the junction unmatched. DNA of the CDR3: TGCAGCGTTCCCTACTGGCAGGGGGCTGGTTATGGCTACACCTTC. Translated: CSVPYWQGAGYGYTF.

This rearrangement joins TRBV28 to TRBJ2-6; 11 bases align to TRBD2. CDR1 and CDR2 (germline): MDHEN, SYDVKM. The CDR3 runs 16 residues. V lost 6 bases, J lost 0 bases, and 1 base stayed unmatched. The CDR3 spells CASRGLAVSGANVLTF. The CDR3 region has the DNA TGTGCCAGCAGGGGACTAGCGGTCTCTGGGGCCAACGTCCTGACTTTC.

The gene calls are TRBV4-1 and TRBJ2-1; 10 nucleotides match TRBD1. The V segment lost 3 bases and the J segment 9 bases; nucleotides outside the gene matches: 5. The CDR3 contains 14 residues. Per germline, CDR1 MGHRA and CDR2 YSYEKL. CDR3 amino acids: CASSQGQGKGEQFF. In nucleotides, the CDR3 is TGCGCCAGCAGCCAGGGACAGGGGAAGGGTGAGCAGTTCTTC.

Points on this clone: Other DNA sequences in this sample translate to the same CDR3. This chain uses TRBV6-1 with TRBJ1-5; unclear D gene. The CDR3 consists of 15 residues. The V and J ends lost 3 bases and 1 base respectively, with 10 bases between them. Germline V gives CDR1 MNHNS, CDR2 SASEGT. CDR3 DNA: TGTGCCAGCAGTGAGTTTCTAGGCAGCAATCAGCCCCAGCATTTT. Translating it yields CASSEFLGSNQPQHF.

The genes are TRBV6-5 and TRBJ1-2; no definite D call. The germline CDR1 and CDR2 sequences are MNHEY and SVGAGI. This CDR3 is built from 16 residues. V gave up 0 bases and J gave up 6 bases, with 17 bases separating them. The CDR3 spells CASSYSERVGSNGYTF. CDR3 coding DNA: TGTGCCAGCAGTTACTCGGAGAGGGTCGGATCAAATGGCTACACCTTC.

This chain links TRBV27 with TRBJ1-6; TRBD1 matches 8 bases. The CDR3 has 14 residues. CDR1 MNHEY and CDR2 SMNVEV come from the germline V gene (reference sequence). V was clipped by 5 bases and J by 8 bases; unmatched bases: 5. CDR3 DNA: TGTGCCAGCAGTCTGGACAGGGAACATTCACCCCTCCACTTT. Amino acid sequence: CASSLDREHSPLHF.

The rearrangement joins TRBV4-1 to TRBJ1-2, with TRBD1 matching over 10 bases. The CDR3 consists of 15 residues. The germline V gene encodes CDR1 MGHRA and CDR2 YSYEKL. The junction had 6 bases not matched to a gene; V was cut back by 1 base and J by 7 bases. This chain's CDR3 is CASSQGQGATGGYTF. CDR3 DNA: TGCGCCAGCAGCCAAGGACAGGGGGCTACTGGTGGCTACACCTTC.

The chain uses TRBV12-5 and TRBJ1-4; D remains unclear. V shed 8 bases and J shed 7 bases, with 14 bases lying between them. Germline-derived CDR1 and CDR2 are LGHNT and FRNRAP. The CDR3 length is 13 residues. In DNA, the CDR3 is TGTGCTAGTAAAGGCGGGGAAGGTGAAAAACTGTTTTTT. Translation gives CASKGGEGEKLFF.

CDR3 coding DNA: TGCGCCAGCAGCCAAGAGTCTAGCGGGAGCTGGGCGAACACCGGGGAGCTGTTTTTT. This sequence encodes CASSQESSGSWANTGELFF. The chain employs TRBV4-1 and TRBJ2-2; 10 nucleotides match TRBD2. The ends lost 0 bases at V and 0 bases at J; junction bases unmatched: 7. The germline V gene encodes CDR1 MGHRA and CDR2 YSYEKL. The CDR3 sequence is 19 residues long.

This chain joins TRBV27 and TRBJ2-2, with D uncertain. This CDR3 is 13 amino acids long. V was clipped by 4 bases and J by 7 bases, with 10 bases between them. The germline V gene has CDR1 MNHEY and CDR2 SMNVEV (reference sequence). The CDR3 here is CASSSRVRGELFF. The CDR3 coding sequence is TGTGCCAGCAGTTCGAGAGTCCGCGGGGAGCTGTTTTTT.

This clone is a singleton in its sample. CDR3 sequence (DNA): TGTGCCAGCAGTACGGGACAGGGGTTTACTGAAGCTTTCTTT. Its protein product is CASSTGQGFTEAFF. The chain is built from TRBV2 and TRBJ1-1, with 10 bases fitting TRBD1. The CDR3 spans 14 residues. V was pared by 5 bases and J by 5 bases, with 5 bases of the junction left unmatched. Germline V gene sequence: CDR1 SNHLY, CDR2 FYNNEI. The variable domain in full, completed from reference TRBV2 and TRBJ1-1, reads EPEVTQTPSHQVTQMGQEVILRCVPISNHLYFYWYRQILGQKVEFLVSFYNNEISEKSEIFDDQFSVERPDGSNFTLKIRSTKLEDSAMYFCASSTGQGFTEAFFGQGTRLTVV.

The chain combines TRBV9 with TRBJ1-2, with TRBD1 matching over 7 bases. After removal of 0 bases from V and 3 bases from J, the junction contained 14 bases not matched to a gene. The CDR3 is 18 residues long. Germline lookup yields CDR1 SGDLS and CDR2 YYNGEE. CDR3 in DNA: TGTGCCAGCAGCGTAGCTTCCGGGACAGATAAGGTCCACTATGGCTACACCTTC. It specifies CASSVASGTDKVHYGYTF.

Regarding this clone: Distinct nucleotide sequences in the sample also encode this CDR3. The chain employs TRBV27 and TRBJ1-2; TRBD1 matches at 7 bases. The CDR3 runs to 13 residues. Germline CDR1 is MNHEY and CDR2 is SMNVEV (reference sequence). The trim removed 5 bases at V and 2 bases at J, leaving 2 bases unmatched. The CDR3 here is CASSLQGNYGYTF. The CDR3 bases are TGTGCCAGCAGTCTACAGGGGAACTATGGCTACACCTTC.

This clone was seen only once. V gene TRBV5-6 combines with J gene TRBJ1-4, with TRBD1 matching 9 bases. Per germline, CDR1 SGHDT and CDR2 YYEEEE. Unmatched junction bases numbered 1, after V lost 1 base and J lost 6 bases. There are 14 residues in the CDR3. CDR3 sequence reads: CASSLRQGDEKLFF. The CDR3 coding sequence is TGTGCCAGCAGCTTGAGACAGGGGGATGAAAAACTGTTTTTT.

The chain uses TRBV4-2 and TRBJ2-5, with D possibly being TRBD2 (6 bases). V gave up 4 bases and J gave up 1 base, with 10 bases separating them. There are 14 residues in the CDR3. From germline, CDR1 is LGHNA and CDR2 YNFKEQ. The CDR3: CASSLRGTQETQYF. The CDR3 bases are TGTGCCAGCAGCCTCCGGGGGACCCAAGAGACCCAGTACTTC.

This chain uses TRBV19 with TRBJ2-1, with TRBD2 matching over 10 bases. CDR1 and CDR2 (germline): LNHDA, SQIVND (reference sequence). The ends lost 8 bases at V and 7 bases at J; junction bases unmatched: 5. This CDR3 comprises 13 residues. CDR3 bases: TGTGCCAGTCGAGCTAGCGGGAGTAATGAGCAGTTCTTC. This encodes CASRASGSNEQFF. The full variable domain, rest sourced from reference TRBV19 and TRBJ2-1, is DGGITQSPKYLFRKEGQNVTLSCEQNLNHDAMYWYRQDPGQGLRLIYYSQIVNDFQKGDIAEGYSVSREKKESFPLTVTSAQKNPTAFYLCASRASGSNEQFFGPGTRLTVL.

This clone was counted once. V usage is TRBV7-2 and J usage is TRBJ1-1, with a possible D match to TRBD1 (6 bases). From germline, CDR1 is SGHTA and CDR2 FQGNSA. This CDR3 contains 13 residues. Trimming pared 1 base from V and 8 bases from J, leaving 11 bases between. The CDR3: CASSLDSQGEAFF. CDR3 DNA: TGTGCCAGCAGCTTAGATTCCCAGGGGGAAGCTTTCTTT. The complete variable domain, with remaining parts taken from reference TRBV7-2 and TRBJ1-1, reads GAGVSQSPSNKVTEKGKDVELRCDPISGHTALYWYRQSLGQGLEFLIYFQGNSAPDKSGLPSDRFSAERTGGSVSTLTIQRTQQEDSAVYLCASSLDSQGEAFFGQGTRLTVV.

The gene calls are TRBV11-2 and TRBJ2-7; the match to TRBD2 covers 10 bases. CDR1 and CDR2 from the germline V gene are SGHAT and FQNNGV. With 6 bases clipped from V and 7 bases from J, the junction kept 15 bases outside the gene matches. The CDR3 has 16 amino acids. The CDR3: CASSYSQAPTSGEQYF. Written as DNA, the CDR3 is TGTGCCAGCAGTTACTCCCAAGCCCCGACTAGCGGGGAGCAGTACTTC.

This clone was seen only once. This chain uses TRBV5-1 with TRBJ1-4, with 10 bases fitting TRBD1. In germline, CDR1 is SGHRS, CDR2 YFSETQ. The CDR3 has 15 residues. Germline trimming cut 4 bases from V and 8 bases from J; bases unmatched to any gene: 8. The CDR3 loop is CASSEDRGRREKLFF. CDR3 bases: TGCGCCAGCAGCGAAGACAGGGGGCGAAGGGAAAAACTGTTTTTT.

The genes are TRBV28 and TRBJ2-7, with 14 positions matching TRBD2. The V gene end was trimmed by 4 bases and the J gene end by 1 base; junction bases not matched to a gene: 6. Germline CDR1 and CDR2: MDHEN and SYDVKM. This CDR3 is 17 amino acids long. The CDR3 DNA sequence: TGTGCCAGCAGTTCCCGGACTAGCGGGAGGACATCCTACGAGCAGTACTTC. Translating gives CASSSRTSGRTSYEQYF.

V usage is TRBV7-2 and J usage is TRBJ2-7; no definite D call. Germline V gene lookup returns CDR1 SGHTA and CDR2 FQGNSA. V was pared by 3 bases and J by 7 bases, with 16 bases between. CDR3 length equals 14 residues. CDR3: CASSFLTSTGEQYF. DNA of the CDR3: TGTGCCAGCAGCTTCTTAACCTCGACCGGGGAGCAGTACTTC.